The entry that follows covers one T cell receptor beta chain sequence. The data derive from a study of T cells in severe cutaneous drug reactions. Carbamazepine had induced Stevens-Johnson syndrome or toxic epidermal necrolysis in the sequenced donors. Bulk and single-cell libraries used iRepertoire multiplex PCR with TCR subtype-specific primers. Using the multiplex PCR reads, TCRdb records one entry per CDR3 protein without DNA. The sample includes around 20,000 distinct CDR3 sequences. Sequencing was done on a sample of PBMCs. The sequence came from a human donor with toxic epidermal necrolysis, a severe cutaneous drug reaction.

CDR3 in amino acids: CASSFSLPHTDTQYF. The rearrangement joins TRBV28 to TRBJ2-3; TCRdb gives TRBD2 as the D gene, but with no DNA this cannot be confirmed. CDR3 length equals 15 residues. The germline V gene encodes CDR1 MDHEN and CDR2 SYDVKM.